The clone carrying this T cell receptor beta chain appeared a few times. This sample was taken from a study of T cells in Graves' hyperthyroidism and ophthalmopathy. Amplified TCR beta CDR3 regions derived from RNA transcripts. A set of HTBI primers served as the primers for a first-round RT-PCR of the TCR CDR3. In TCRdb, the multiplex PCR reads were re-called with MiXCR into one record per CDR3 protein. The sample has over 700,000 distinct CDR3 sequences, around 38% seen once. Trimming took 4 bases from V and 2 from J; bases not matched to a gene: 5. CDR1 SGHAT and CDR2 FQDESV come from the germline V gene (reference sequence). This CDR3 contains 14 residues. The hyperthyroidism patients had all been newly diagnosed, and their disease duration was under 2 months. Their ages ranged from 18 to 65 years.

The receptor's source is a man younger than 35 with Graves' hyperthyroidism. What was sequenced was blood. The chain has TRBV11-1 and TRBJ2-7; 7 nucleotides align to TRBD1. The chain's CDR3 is CASSWGTAPYEQYF. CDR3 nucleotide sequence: TGTGCCAGCAGCTGGGGGACAGCACCCTACGAGCAGTACTTC.